Listed below are T cell receptor beta chains from one sample, sequenced in a study of early T cells in non-severe SARS-CoV-2 infection. MiXCR, applied by TCRdb to the 5' RACE reads, yields one record per CDR3 protein. The table lists about 33,000 distinct CDR3 sequences, 5.3% of them singletons, with about 32% in the top ten. The sequencing input was whole blood. Source of these receptors: an adult who was a healthcare worker with PCR-confirmed SARS-CoV-2 infection or an uninfected control (not recorded which). Both conserved end residues are trimmed from each CDR3.

v_gene	j_gene	CDR3aa
TRBV4-2	TRBJ2-3	ASSQIALTDTQY
TRBV12-5	TRBJ2-7	ASGTGVISYEQY
TRBV2	TRBJ2-1	ASRPGLAGGNEQF
TRBV7-9	TRBJ2-1	ASSLGDSRRDEQF
TRBV7-9	TRBJ2-2	ASSSSGKGATGELF
TRBV15	TRBJ2-2	ATSTTRTSIGLNTGELF
TRBV10-3	TRBJ2-1	AISESGRTNEQF
TRBV20-1	TRBJ2-3	SASPLRHGDTDTQY
TRBV20-1	TRBJ2-3	SARDPRGGSDTQY
TRBV19	TRBJ2-3	ASSKNSRIPTDTQY
TRBV25-1	TRBJ1-1	ASRQGGKTEAF
TRBV7-6	TRBJ2-5	ASSLEGGETQY
TRBV20-1	TRBJ1-6	SAPGQPNSPLH
TRBV18	TRBJ2-5	ASSPNRQVAETQY
TRBV10-3	TRBJ1-1	AISGGTLPGMNTEAF
TRBV12-3/TRBV12-4	TRBJ2-3	ASSPLQQSTDTQY
TRBV5-5	TRBJ2-3	ASSPPTGPDTQY
TRBV6-5	TRBJ2-2	ASTLEPGITGELF
TRBV14	TRBJ2-1	ASSQAGNEQF
TRBV7-3	TRBJ2-1	ASSLGDFSSPSSYNEQF
TRBV6-1	TRBJ2-7	ASSEVKGPYEQY
TRBV7-6	TRBJ2-3	ASSSRTFSTDTQY
TRBV7-9	TRBJ2-3	ASSLSSWGQDTQY
TRBV28	TRBJ2-2	ASSFGRGFGGELF
TRBV28	TRBJ1-6	ASSLSMSNSPLH
TRBV29-1	TRBJ1-2	SGRQGDGYT
TRBV5-4	TRBJ2-2	ASSPGTPNTGELF
TRBV12-3/TRBV12-4	TRBJ2-6	ASSLGDWDSGANVLT
TRBV18	TRBJ2-7	ASSPRRDSLYEQY
TRBV10-2	TRBJ2-1	AAGLAGGQNEQF
TRBV20-1	TRBJ2-3	SAFSGGASDTQY
TRBV11-2	TRBJ2-7	ASSLGRGGEQY
TRBV24-1	TRBJ2-3	ATSETGAGDTQY
TRBV2	TRBJ2-5	ASSWGSTQETQY
TRBV3-2	TRBJ1-2	ASIARGLYGYT
TRBV11-2	TRBJ2-5	ATGDRGKETQY
TRBV12-3/TRBV12-4	TRBJ1-5	ASSWQLINQPQH
TRBV24-1	TRBJ2-1	ATSDSRLAGNEQF
TRBV18	TRBJ2-3	ASSLLSASGPPHDTDTQY
TRBV12-3/TRBV12-4	TRBJ2-7	ASSSGGSSYEQY
TRBV28	TRBJ1-1	ASSFIGDQNTEAF
TRBV12-3/TRBV12-4	TRBJ2-7	ASSLKGLQY
TRBV7-8	TRBJ2-3	ASSSTSGGHTDTQY
TRBV24-1	TRBJ2-1	ATSDLYNEQF
TRBV9	TRBJ1-2	ASSVVGTNYGYT
TRBV6-6	TRBJ2-7	ASSYRLEQY
TRBV20-1	TRBJ1-2	SARDLTLEGFHGYT
TRBV12-5	TRBJ2-3	ASASVQGARDTQY
TRBV6-2/TRBV6-3	TRBJ2-1	ASTRYGNEQF